This T cell receptor beta chain was captured by sequencing in a study of Graves' ophthalmopathy and Graves' hyperthyroidism. Study in general: Peripheral blood samples were taken at initial diagnosis, before any treatment.

Transcripts of RNA were the source for amplifying TCR beta CDR3 regions. HTBI primers served in a first-round RT-PCR, which a second-round multiplex PCR followed. TCRdb re-derived calls from the multiplex PCR reads in MiXCR, one entry per CDR3 protein. In the table there are approximately 700,000 distinct CDR3 sequences, over 40% of which are singletons. Germline CDR1 LGHDT, CDR2 YNNKEL (reference sequence). The CDR3 sequence is 12 residues long. V shed 3 bases and J 10 bases; nucleotides not matched to a gene: 1. This TCR came from an adult man with Graves' ophthalmopathy. The sequencing sample was made of peripheral blood. V usage is TRBV3-1 and J usage is TRBJ2-1; 9 bases fit TRBD2. CDR3 coding DNA: TGTGCCAGCAGCCAGGCGGGGGGGGAGCAGTTCTTC. Protein sequence: CASSQAGGEQFF.